These T cell receptor beta chains were read from a single sample in a study of response to subunit inactivated influenza vaccine. A single record per CDR3 protein comes from TCRdb applying MiXCR to the RT-PCR reads. The table records 450,000 to 600,000 distinct CDR3 sequences, 15% to 20% of them present only once. Specimen: CD4+ T cells sorted from PBMCs, collected approximately 25 months after vaccination. The origin of the receptors is a man in his fifties or sixties who received an inactivated influenza vaccine. Each CDR3 is given with its conserved first and last residue. Each record gives: D gene, V gene, clone size, J gene, CDR3 protein, CDR3 DNA. A D gene is named only where the DNA matches it firmly. Expanded clones are given a class, and other clones once, few, many or no size at all.

.	TRBV5-5	few	TRBJ2-7	CASSFGAVQTYEQYF	TGTGCCAGCAGCTTCGGGGCAGTTCAGACTTACGAGCAGTACTTC
TRBD2	TRBV28	many	TRBJ2-7	CASSTGTSGYEQYF	TGTGCCAGCAGTACCGGGACTAGCGGTTACGAGCAGTACTTC
.	TRBV20-1	.	TRBJ2-1	CSARVSPSGNPYNEQFF	TGCAGTGCTAGAGTCTCTCCTTCCGGGAACCCCTACAATGAGCAGTTCTTC
TRBD1	TRBV10-3	.	TRBJ2-5	CAISAGQGNAETQYF	TGTGCCATCAGTGCGGGACAGGGAAACGCTGAGACCCAGTACTTC
.	TRBV12-3/TRBV12-4	.	TRBJ2-2	CASAGTGYTGELFF	TGTGCCAGCGCAGGAACTGGGTACACCGGGGAGCTGTTTTTT
TRBD2	TRBV29-1	few	TRBJ2-1	CSVRTSGGPFEQFF	TGCAGCGTTAGGACTAGCGGGGGGCCATTTGAGCAGTTCTTC
.	TRBV7-7	.	TRBJ1-1	CASRSGMGMNTEAFF	TGTGCTAGCAGGTCCGGGATGGGGATGAACACTGAAGCTTTCTTT
TRBD2	TRBV5-1	.	TRBJ2-5	CASSLRTSSETQYF	TGCGCCAGCAGCCTCAGGACTAGTTCGGAGACCCAGTACTTC
.	TRBV29-1	.	TRBJ1-1	CSVRGVNTEAFF	TGCAGCGTTAGGGGGGTGAACACTGAAGCTTTCTTT
TRBD1	TRBV4-2	.	TRBJ2-3	CASRPQGARTDTQYF	TGTGCCAGCAGACCCCAGGGGGCGAGAACAGATACGCAGTATTTT
.	TRBV5-6	once	TRBJ2-7	CASSLMQGRTYEQYF	TGTGCCAGCAGCTTGATGCAGGGGCGAACCTACGAGCAGTACTTC
TRBD1	TRBV5-1	few	TRBJ1-4	CASSSTGGNEKLFF	TGCGCCAGCAGCTCAACAGGGGGGAATGAAAAACTGTTTTTT
TRBD1	TRBV7-2	few	TRBJ2-1	CASSLVSGGSYNEQFF	TGTGCCAGCAGCTTAGTGTCAGGGGGCTCCTACAATGAGCAGTTCTTC
.	TRBV20-1	.	TRBJ1-2	CSARVGKGPNYGYTF	TGCAGTGCTAGAGTTGGGAAGGGCCCAAACTATGGCTACACCTTC
TRBD2	TRBV18	few	TRBJ2-1	CASSPRTRPHTYNEQFF	TGTGCCAGCTCCCCGAGGACTAGACCCCACACATACAATGAGCAGTTCTTC
.	TRBV5-1	.	TRBJ1-2	CASSLGSGVGGYTF	TGCGCCAGCAGCTTGGGGTCAGGGGTAGGTGGCTACACCTTC
TRBD2	TRBV20-1	.	TRBJ2-1	CSARLPSGRASNEQFF	TGCAGTGCTAGGCTCCCTAGCGGGAGGGCCTCCAATGAGCAGTTCTTC
.	TRBV21-1	few	TRBJ2-1	CASSKGLTGQDNEQFF	TGTGCCAGCAGCAAAGGGTTAACAGGCCAGGACAATGAGCAGTTCTTC
.	TRBV3-1	.	TRBJ2-7	CASSQVTTGSYEQYF	TGTGCCAGCAGCCAAGTTACGACAGGTTCCTACGAGCAGTACTTC
.	TRBV10-3	.	TRBJ1-1	CAIRGTTEAFF	TGTGCCATCAGGGGGACCACTGAAGCTTTCTTT
TRBD2	TRBV28	many	TRBJ2-2	CASRLAGGPTTGELFF	TGTGCCAGCAGACTAGCGGGAGGGCCGACCACCGGGGAGCTGTTTTTT
.	TRBV11-2	few	TRBJ2-3	CASSNTSPLGDTQYF	TGTGCCAGCAGCAACACCTCACCTTTGGGGGATACGCAGTATTTT
TRBD2	TRBV5-4	few	TRBJ2-7	CASSFGGGAPKEQYF	TGTGCCAGCAGCTTCGGCGGGGGAGCACCTAAGGAGCAGTACTTC
TRBD2	TRBV9	.	TRBJ2-5	CASSVGGRAGRQETQYF	TGTGCCAGCAGCGTAGGGGGTAGAGCGGGGAGACAAGAGACCCAGTACTTC